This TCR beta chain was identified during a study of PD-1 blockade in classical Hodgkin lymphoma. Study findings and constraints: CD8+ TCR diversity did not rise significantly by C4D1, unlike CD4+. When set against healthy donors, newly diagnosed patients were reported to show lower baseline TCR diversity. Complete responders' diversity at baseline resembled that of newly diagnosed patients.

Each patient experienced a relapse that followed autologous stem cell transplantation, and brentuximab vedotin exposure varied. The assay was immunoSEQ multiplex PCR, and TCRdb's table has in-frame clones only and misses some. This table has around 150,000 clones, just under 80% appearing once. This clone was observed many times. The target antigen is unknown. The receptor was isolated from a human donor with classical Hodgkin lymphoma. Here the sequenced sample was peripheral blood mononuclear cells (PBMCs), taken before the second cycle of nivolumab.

Here the CDR3 reads CASSIYLQGGNQPQHF. The CDR3, as DNA: TGTGCCAGTAGTATATACCTACAGGGGGGCAATCAGCCCCAGCATTTT. The chain has TRBV19 and TRBJ1-5; 8 bases agree with TRBD1. V shed 2 bases, J shed 2 bases, and the junction held 5 bases outside the gene matches. Germline V gene sequence: CDR1 LNHDA, CDR2 SQIVND (reference sequence). This CDR3 has 16 amino acids.